The rows below give T cell receptor beta chains drawn from one sample of a study of blood T cell repertoires in COVID-19. The method was immunoSEQ multiplex PCR; TCRdb's version includes in-frame clones alone and lacks a portion of them. The sample carries 150,000 to 200,000 clones, 70% to 85% recorded once. Sequencing used PBMCs or T cells enriched from blood (not recorded which). The receptor set was obtained from a woman in her seventies in a cohort exposed to, infected with or recovered from COVID-19 (not recorded which). Both conserved end residues are part of each CDR3. The D gene is left open where the match is weak. Rows may omit the clone size; those that give it use once, few, many or a size class.

v_gene	j_gene	d_gene	abundance	CDR3aa	CDR3nt
TRBV7-2	TRBJ2-5	TRBD1	NA	CASSLAGQGIKTQYF	TGTGCCAGCAGCTTAGCTGGACAGGGTATAAAGACCCAGTACTTC
TRBV15	TRBJ2-4	TRBD2	NA	CATSRGAGGGKNIQYF	TGTGCCACCAGCAGAGGGGCGGGAGGGGGCAAAAACATTCAGTACTTC
TRBV12-3/TRBV12-4	TRBJ2-7	TRBD2	NA	CASSQWEGLEQYF	TGTGCCAGCTCCCAGTGGGAGGGCCTCGAGCAGTACTTC
TRBV6-2/TRBV6-3	TRBJ1-3	NA	few	CASSPNYSGNTIYF	TGTGCCAGCAGCCCAAACTACTCTGGAAACACCATATATTTT
TRBV5-1	TRBJ2-3	TRBD2	NA	CASSLSATTSGRDDTQYF	TGCGCCAGCAGCTTGTCCGCCACGACTAGCGGGAGGGATGATACGCAGTATTTT
TRBV11-3	TRBJ2-1	NA	NA	CASSLHVPEIGYNEQFF	TGTGCCAGCAGCTTACACGTCCCGGAGATAGGCTACAATGAGCAGTTCTTC
TRBV28	TRBJ1-2	NA	NA	CASSLWATGGIYGYTF	TGTGCCAGCAGTTTATGGGCGACGGGGGGGATCTATGGCTACACCTTC
TRBV28	TRBJ1-2	TRBD1	NA	CASSSGPGQGNGYTF	TGTGCCAGCAGTTCGGGACCGGGACAGGGTAATGGCTACACCTTC
TRBV28	TRBJ2-5	NA	few	CASSPGGAGGETQYF	TGTGCCAGCAGTCCCGGGGGGGCAGGGGGAGAGACCCAGTACTTC
TRBV10-2	TRBJ2-4	NA	NA	CASSEPLSAVFAKNIQYF	TGCGCCAGCAGTGAGCCACTATCGGCGGTTTTTGCCAAAAACATTCAGTACTTC
TRBV6-2/TRBV6-3	TRBJ2-7	TRBD1	NA	CASSSRQGGYEQYF	TGTGCCAGCAGTTCGAGACAGGGGGGGTACGAGCAGTACTTC